These 14 T cell receptor beta chains came from one sample sequenced in a study of blood T cells in healthy people across ages. Then a second PCR, running roughly 7 to 11 cycles, was carried out with a sample-barcoded 5' primer and a J-beta primer mix. Via MiXCR, TCRdb re-called the 5' RACE reads, giving one row per CDR3 protein. Here the sample spans approximately 820,000 distinct CDR3 sequences, approximately 48% being singletons. The specimen was blood. These receptors were taken from a man in his sixties in good health.

This chain uses TRBV30 with TRBJ2-3, with D perhaps matching TRBD2 (6 bases). The V and J ends lost 6 bases and 1 base respectively, with 11 bases between them. This CDR3 contains 13 residues. The V gene's germline CDR1 is GTSNPN and CDR2 SVGIG (reference sequence). The CDR3 loop reads CACAGMGTDTQYF. The CDR3 DNA reads as TGTGCCTGTGCGGGGATGGGCACAGATACGCAGTATTTT.

The V and J genes are TRBV10-1 and TRBJ2-7; 11 bases are a match to TRBD1. The DNA end favors TRBJ2-5, so the J call may be wrong. CDR1 and CDR2 from the germline V gene are WNHNN and SYGVQD (reference sequence). This CDR3 contains 15 residues. The DNA of the CDR3 is TGCGCCTGCATAAAACCGGGACAGGGGGAGGAGACCCAGTACTTC. Residues: CACIKPGQGEETQYF.

V and J are TRBV27 and TRBJ1-5; 7 bases align to TRBD1. Germline V gives CDR1 MNHEY, CDR2 SMNVEV (reference sequence). The CDR3 covers 14 residues. The ends lost 5 bases at V and 7 bases at J; junction bases unmatched: 8. This CDR3 is CASSRDRVQQPQHF. CDR3 DNA: TGTGCCAGCAGTCGAGACAGGGTGCAGCAGCCCCAGCATTTT.

This clonotype was counted between two and nine times. This may stem from a read error, because a much larger clone lies one nucleotide away. The CDR3 region is CATSRPRRASGGVLNEQYF. The CDR3, as DNA: TGTGCCACCAGCAGACCACGGAGGGCTAGCGGGGGGGTCTTAAATGAGCAGTACTTC. The chain joins TRBV15 to TRBJ2-5; TRBD2 matches at 12 bases. The CDR3 is 19 residues long. The germline CDR1 and CDR2 sequences are LNHNV and YYDKDF (reference sequence). With 2 bases clipped from V and 11 bases from J, the junction kept 21 bases outside the gene matches.

The V gene is TRBV7-2, the J gene TRBJ2-5, with 10 bases matching TRBD1. This CDR3 region has 14 residues. V shed 8 bases, J shed 4 bases, and the junction held 7 bases outside the gene matches. CDR1 and CDR2 (germline): SGHTA, FQGNSA. CDR3 DNA sequence: TGTGCCAGCGGACGGGACAGGGGTGGAGAGACCCAGTACTTC. It specifies CASGRDRGGETQYF.

The gene calls are TRBV5-1 and TRBJ2-7; perhaps TRBD1 as D (6 bases). The CDR3 is 14 residues long. Trimming took off 5 bases at V and 4 bases at J, with 16 bases between the two ends. The germline V gene encodes CDR1 SGHRS and CDR2 YFSETQ. CDR3 in amino acids: CASSPKTGPYEQYF. The CDR3 nucleotides read TGCGCCAGCAGTCCCAAGACAGGCCCTTACGAGCAGTACTTC.

The genes are TRBV12-3 or TRBV12-4 and TRBJ2-3; D is undetermined. V was trimmed by 4 bases and J by 0 bases, leaving 11 bases between them. The CDR3 has 15 residues. CDR3 nucleotides: TGTGCCAGCAGTTCCGGGCGATCTAGCACAGATACGCAGTATTTT. It specifies CASSSGRSSTDTQYF.

The chain joins TRBV19 to TRBJ1-5; D is undetermined. Trimming cost V 1 base and J 4 bases, with 20 bases left between them. Germline loops: CDR1 LNHDA, CDR2 SQIVND (reference sequence). The CDR3 consists of 18 residues. CDR3 DNA sequence: TGTGCCAGTAGTATAGTCCTAACGGGGAGAAGGCCGAATCAGCCCCAGCATTTT. Its translation: CASSIVLTGRRPNQPQHF.

As to this clonotype: A junction boundary mismatches the germline segment, possibly from a read error. The gene calls are TRBV4-1 and TRBJ1-6; the D gene is possibly TRBD1 (6 bases). Germline V gene data show CDR1 as MGHRA and CDR2 as YSYEKL. CDR3 size: 15 residues. CDR3 in DNA: TGCGCCAGCAGCCAAGATTCACAGGGCGATTCACCTCTCCACTTT. Translation: CASSQDSQGDSPLHF.

This clonotype has just a few counts. This chain uses TRBV10-3 with TRBJ2-3; D is undetermined. Looked up from germline, CDR1 is ENHRY and CDR2 is SYGVKD. V dropped 1 base and J dropped 3 bases, with 11 bases sitting between them. The CDR3 totals 15 residues. The chain's CDR3 is CAISEFDEITDTQYF. For the CDR3, the DNA is TGTGCCATCAGTGAGTTCGACGAGATTACAGATACGCAGTATTTT.

The sample holds a few counts of this clonotype. V and J are TRBV6-2 or TRBV6-3 and TRBJ2-4, with 9 nucleotides matching TRBD1. The germline CDR1 and CDR2 sequences are MNHEY and SVGEGT. V was clipped by 5 bases and J by 13 bases; unmatched bases: 15. The CDR3 is made up of 15 amino acids. The CDR3 DNA follows: TGTGCCAGCAGTGCCGCCGGGACAGGGTCGGGGGAGCAGTACTTC. Residues: CASSAAGTGSGEQYF.

The chain has TRBV7-2 and TRBJ2-3, with 7 nucleotides matching TRBD1. This CDR3 has 16 residues. With V trimmed by 5 bases and J by 0 bases, 8 bases remained unmatched. From germline, CDR1 is SGHTA and CDR2 FQGNSA. CDR3 nucleotides: TGTGCCAGCAGCAGATCGGGACAGCCCAGCACAGATACGCAGTATTTT. This codes for CASSRSGQPSTDTQYF.

This sequence joins TRBV7-9 and TRBJ1-6; TRBD1 agrees at 9 bases. Per germline, CDR1 SEHNR and CDR2 FQNEAQ (reference sequence). J was trimmed by 3 bases and V by 5 bases; bases with no gene match: 5. The CDR3 extends over 16 amino acids. This CDR3 is CASSRGQGFYNSPLHF. DNA of the CDR3: TGTGCCAGCAGCCGAGGACAGGGGTTCTATAATTCACCCCTCCACTTT.

This chain uses TRBV7-9 with TRBJ2-5; D not certain. The CDR3 loop spans 14 amino acids. Germline values: CDR1 SEHNR, CDR2 FQNEAQ (reference sequence). With 5 bases removed from V and 1 base from J, the gap between germline ends came to 11 bases. The CDR3 loop reads CASSPGRAQETQYF. CDR3 nucleotides: TGTGCCAGCAGCCCCGGACGGGCCCAAGAGACCCAGTACTTC.